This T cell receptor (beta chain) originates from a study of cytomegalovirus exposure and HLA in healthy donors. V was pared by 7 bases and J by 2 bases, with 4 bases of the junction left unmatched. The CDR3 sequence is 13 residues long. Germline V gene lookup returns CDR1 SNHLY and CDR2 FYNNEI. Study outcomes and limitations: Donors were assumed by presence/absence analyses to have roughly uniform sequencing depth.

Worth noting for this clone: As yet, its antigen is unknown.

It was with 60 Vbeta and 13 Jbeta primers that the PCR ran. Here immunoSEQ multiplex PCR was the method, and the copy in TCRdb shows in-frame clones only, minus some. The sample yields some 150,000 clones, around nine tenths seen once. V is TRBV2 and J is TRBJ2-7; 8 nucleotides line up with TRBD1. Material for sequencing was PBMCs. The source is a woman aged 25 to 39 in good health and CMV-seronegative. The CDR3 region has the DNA TGTGCCAGCATACAGGGGGAGACCTACGAGCAGTACTTC. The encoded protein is CASIQGETYEQYF. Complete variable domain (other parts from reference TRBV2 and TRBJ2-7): EPEVTQTPSHQVTQMGQEVILRCVPISNHLYFYWYRQILGQKVEFLVSFYNNEISEKSEIFDDQFSVERPDGSNFTLKIRSTKLEDSAMYFCASIQGETYEQYFGPGTRLTVT.